These T cell receptor beta chains were read from a single sample in a study of T cell repertoires in cytomegalovirus infection. TCRdb independently ran MiXCR on the reads; one entry per CDR3 protein. The data contain around 490,000 distinct CDR3 sequences, about a quarter of them singletons. Material for sequencing was PBMCs. These receptors were obtained from a human donor in good health (CMV status not recorded). Some clones in this sample may be carry-over from other donors' samples. The CDR3 runs from the conserved cysteine through the conserved F or W. A D gene is named only where the DNA matches it firmly. Size is stated for part of the rows, as once, few or many counts, or as a class when the clone is expanded.

CDR3 DNA: TGTGCCACCAGCGGACTAGCGGGGGCCTACGAGCAGTACTTC
CDR3 protein: CATSGLAGAYEQYF
clone size: .
V gene: TRBV15
D gene: TRBD2
J gene: TRBJ2-7

CDR3 DNA: TGTGCCAGCAGCTTACAGGGGGCTGGCAATGAGCAGTTCTTC
CDR3 protein: CASSLQGAGNEQFF
clone size: .
V gene: TRBV11-2
D gene: TRBD1
J gene: TRBJ2-1

CDR3 DNA: TGTGCCAGCAGTGCAAACCAGGGGGCACCTAGCACAGATACGCAGTATTTT
CDR3 protein: CASSANQGAPSTDTQYF
clone size: few
V gene: TRBV6-5
D gene: TRBD1
J gene: TRBJ2-3

CDR3 DNA: TGTGCCAGCAGCTTAGTGGGGATTATCACCCAGTCCTATAATTCACCCCTCCACTTT
CDR3 protein: CASSLVGIITQSYNSPLHF
clone size: many
V gene: TRBV7-2
D gene: .
J gene: TRBJ1-6

CDR3 DNA: TGTGCCAGCAGCTTAGTTGGGGGACAGAGCAATCAGCCCCAGCATTTT
CDR3 protein: CASSLVGGQSNQPQHF
clone size: once
V gene: TRBV7-2
D gene: TRBD1
J gene: TRBJ1-5

CDR3 DNA: TGTGCCAGTAGTATTGCGTTTGGCAATGAGCAGTTCTTC
CDR3 protein: CASSIAFGNEQFF
clone size: .
V gene: TRBV19
D gene: .
J gene: TRBJ2-1

CDR3 DNA: TGCAGTGCTAGAGATCCTCGGTCAGGGTGGGACAATCAGCCCCAGCATTTT
CDR3 protein: CSARDPRSGWDNQPQHF
clone size: few
V gene: TRBV20-1
D gene: .
J gene: TRBJ1-5

CDR3 DNA: TGTGCCACCAGCAGGGGACAGGGGGCTGGGGAAGCTTTCTTT
CDR3 protein: CATSRGQGAGEAFF
clone size: few
V gene: TRBV15
D gene: TRBD1
J gene: TRBJ1-1

CDR3 DNA: TGTGCCAGCAGCCCCGAGTGGAGTTCCTACAATGAGCAGTTCTTC
CDR3 protein: CASSPEWSSYNEQFF
clone size: few
V gene: TRBV6-2/TRBV6-3
D gene: .
J gene: TRBJ2-1

CDR3 DNA: TGTGCCAGCAGCTTACTGGGGGAGTATGGCTACACCTTC
CDR3 protein: CASSLLGEYGYTF
clone size: many
V gene: TRBV7-6
D gene: .
J gene: TRBJ1-2

CDR3 DNA: TGCGCCAGCAGCAACTTTCCGGGGCACCCCAGTTTGAGCACTGAAGCTTTCTTT
CDR3 protein: CASSNFPGHPSLSTEAFF
clone size: once
V gene: TRBV4-3
D gene: .
J gene: TRBJ1-1

CDR3 DNA: TGTGCCAGCAGCTCCTTCGACACTGAAGCTTTCTTT
CDR3 protein: CASSSFDTEAFF
clone size: many
V gene: TRBV12-3/TRBV12-4
D gene: .
J gene: TRBJ1-1

CDR3 DNA: TGTGCCAGCAGTTACTCTGAAGGCGACACAGATACGCAGTATTTT
CDR3 protein: CASSYSEGDTDTQYF
clone size: few
V gene: TRBV6-5
D gene: .
J gene: TRBJ2-3

CDR3 DNA: TGTGCCAGCAGCCCCCCCCCCTACAGGGACTACGAGCAGTACTTC
CDR3 protein: CASSPPPYRDYEQYF
clone size: .
V gene: TRBV11-2
D gene: .
J gene: TRBJ2-7

CDR3 DNA: TGTGCCAGCAGCAAAGGACAGGGAAGAGGCTACACCTTC
CDR3 protein: CASSKGQGRGYTF
clone size: few
V gene: TRBV14
D gene: TRBD1
J gene: TRBJ1-2

CDR3 DNA: TGCGCCAGCAGCCAAGAGGGCACGTCAAGGCAGCCCCAGCATTTT
CDR3 protein: CASSQEGTSRQPQHF
clone size: .
V gene: TRBV4-1
D gene: .
J gene: TRBJ1-5